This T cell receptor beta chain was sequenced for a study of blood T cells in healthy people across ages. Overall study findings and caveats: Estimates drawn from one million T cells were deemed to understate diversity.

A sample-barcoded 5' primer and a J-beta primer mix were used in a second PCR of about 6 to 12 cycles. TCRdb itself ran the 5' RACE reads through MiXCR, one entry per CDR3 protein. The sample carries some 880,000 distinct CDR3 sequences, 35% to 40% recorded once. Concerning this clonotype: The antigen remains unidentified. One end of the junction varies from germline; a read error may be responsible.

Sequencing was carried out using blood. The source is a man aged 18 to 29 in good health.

The CDR3 sequence is CAGSPRYGEAFF. In nucleotides, the CDR3 is TGTGCCGGCAGCCCGCGGTACGGGGAAGCTTTCTTT. The rearrangement links TRBV7-2 to TRBJ1-1; D is ambiguous. Germline V gene data show CDR1 as SGHTA and CDR2 as FQGNSA. The CDR3 covers 12 residues.